This entry lists 31 T cell receptor beta chains sequenced from one sample in a study of blood T cell repertoires in COVID-19. TCRdb's copy holds only in-frame clones and misses some; the assay was immunoSEQ multiplex PCR. The table shows 100,000 or so clones, with around 96% occurring only once. The sample taken for sequencing was peripheral blood. These receptors all come from a human donor with active COVID-19. The donor label of this sample is uncertain.

This sequence joins TRBV12-3 or TRBV12-4 and TRBJ1-2, with D maybe TRBD1 (6 bases). Trimming pared 6 bases from V and 14 bases from J, leaving 22 bases between. This CDR3 spans 13 amino acids. The CDR3 region has the DNA TGTGCCAGCAGCCTGCCCGGACAGAGAGAGTGGACCTTC. Its translation: CASSLPGQREWTF.

This clone appeared a single time. The chain has TRBV7-9 and TRBJ1-1; D might be TRBD1 (5 bases). The V and J ends lost 1 base and 0 bases respectively, with 15 bases between them. CDR1 is SEHNR, CDR2 FQNEAQ, per germline (reference sequence). CDR3 length: 17 residues. This chain's CDR3 is CASSLGTSWTVNTEAFF. Here the CDR3 DNA reads TGTGCCAGCAGCTTAGGGACAAGCTGGACGGTGAACACTGAAGCTTTCTTT.

This clone was seen just once. The chain is built from TRBV5-8 and TRBJ1-1, with D perhaps matching TRBD1 (6 bases). CDR1 is SGHTS, CDR2 YDEGEE, per germline. The CDR3 is 14 residues long. V was shortened by 0 bases and J by 4 bases, with 10 bases between the two germline ends. The CDR3 coding sequence is TGTGCCAGCAGCTTGGGCAGGGGCCGCACTGAAGCTTTCTTT. The encoded protein is CASSLGRGRTEAFF.

This clone was recorded once. The chain uses TRBV4-1 and TRBJ1-2; D ambiguous. The CDR3 runs to 15 residues. From germline, CDR1 is MGHRA and CDR2 YSYEKL. Trimming took off 0 bases at V and 4 bases at J, with 12 bases between the two ends. DNA of the CDR3: TGCGCCAGCAGCCAAGATCACCGGGAAGGCTATGGCTACACCTTC. Translated, it gives CASSQDHREGYGYTF.

A few counts support this clone. The chain couples TRBV6-1 to TRBJ2-7; D call uncertain. Trimming left V 3 bases short and J 3 bases short, with 3 bases between. The V gene's germline CDR1 is MNHNS and CDR2 SASEGT. CDR3 length: 11 residues. This CDR3 reads CASSDVYEQYF. The CDR3 bases are TGTGCCAGCAGTGACGTCTACGAGCAGTACTTC.

In its sample, this clone was seen once. The genes are TRBV5-1 and TRBJ1-1, with a tentative D call TRBD1 (6 bases). The CDR3 length is 14 residues. Trimming cost V 4 bases and J 1 base, with 11 bases left between them. The germline V gene encodes CDR1 SGHRS and CDR2 YFSETQ. For the CDR3, the DNA is TGCGCCAGCAGCCCTGGGACATCGAACACTGAAGCTTTCTTT. Translating gives CASSPGTSNTEAFF.

The chain couples TRBV11-3 to TRBJ1-3, with 9 bases that match TRBD1. The junction had 10 bases not matched to a gene; V was cut back by 8 bases and J by 2 bases. The germline CDR1 and CDR2 sequences are SGHNT and YENEEA. The CDR3 spans 16 residues. The DNA for the CDR3 is TGTGCCAGCGGATCGGGACAGGGCGTAGCTGGAAACACCATATATTTT. Amino acid sequence: CASGSGQGVAGNTIYF. Complete variable domain (other parts from reference TRBV11-3 and TRBJ1-3): EAGVVQSPRYKIIEKKQPVAFWCNPISGHNTLYWYLQNLGQGPELLIRYENEEAVDDSQLPKDRFSAERLKGVDSTLKIQPAELGDSAVYLCASGSGQGVAGNTIYFGEGSWLTVV.

The chain uses TRBV19 and TRBJ1-2; D might be TRBD1 (5 bases). Trimming removed 4 bases from V and 7 bases from J, with 16 bases in between. The CDR3 contains 14 residues. CDR1 LNHDA and CDR2 SQIVND come from the germline V gene (reference sequence). Written as DNA, the CDR3 is TGTGCCAGTAGTAGTTCGGACACTCGTAGTGGCTACACCTTC. The encoded protein is CASSSSDTRSGYTF.

V is TRBV19 and J is TRBJ1-1; D might be TRBD1 (5 bases). Trimming pared 0 bases from V and 5 bases from J, leaving 10 bases between. CDR1 is LNHDA, CDR2 SQIVND, per germline (reference sequence). The CDR3 contains 14 residues. The CDR3 loop reads CASSIEHRYTEAFF. DNA of the CDR3: TGTGCCAGTAGTATAGAACACAGGTATACTGAAGCTTTCTTT.

The chain couples TRBV19 to TRBJ1-5, with D unclear. Germline CDR1 is LNHDA and CDR2 is SQIVND (reference sequence). V lost 5 bases to trimming and J lost 2 bases, with 10 bases between them. This CDR3 has 14 residues. CDR3 bases: TGTGCCAGTAGTGAGGGATGGGGCAATCAGCCCCAGCATTTT. It specifies CASSEGWGNQPQHF.

V gene TRBV3-1 (or the pseudogene TRBV3-2) combines with J gene TRBJ2-5; 7 bases align to TRBD2. CDR3 length equals 16 residues. Germline values: CDR1 LGHDT, CDR2 YNNKEL (reference sequence). The V gene end was trimmed by 0 bases and the J gene end by 4 bases; junction bases not matched to a gene: 8. CDR3 nucleotide sequence: TGTGCCAGCAGCCAAGAACTCACTAGCGCGAGAGAGACCCAGTACTTC. Translating gives CASSQELTSARETQYF.

CDR3 amino acids: CASSQVGDKRTDTQYF. CDR3 nucleotides: TGTGCCAGCAGCCAAGTCGGGGATAAGCGGACAGATACGCAGTATTTT. V is TRBV3-1 (or the pseudogene TRBV3-2) and J is TRBJ2-3; possibly TRBD2 for D (5 bases). This CDR3 is 16 amino acids long. V lost 1 base, J lost 3 bases, and 14 bases lay in between. Per germline, CDR1 LGHDT and CDR2 YNNKEL (reference sequence).

This clone was observed once. This chain connects TRBV5-1 to TRBJ2-5; the match to TRBD2 covers 8 bases. Germline V gives CDR1 SGHRS, CDR2 YFSETQ. V gave up 5 bases and J gave up 7 bases; unmatched junction bases: 13. This CDR3 has 15 residues. CDR3 amino acids: CASRETRAGVGTQYF. The CDR3 DNA reads TGCGCCAGCAGAGAAACCCGAGCGGGAGTGGGGACCCAGTACTTC.

The sample holds one count of this clone. The rearrangement links TRBV6-5 to TRBJ2-2, with 9 nucleotides matching TRBD1. The V gene's germline CDR1 is MNHEY and CDR2 SVGAGI. With 7 bases clipped from V and 5 bases from J, the junction kept 8 bases outside the gene matches. This CDR3 has 15 residues. DNA of the CDR3: TGTGCCAGCAATGGACAGGGGAGACCTACCGGGGAGCTGTTTTTT. It specifies CASNGQGRPTGELFF.

Notes on this clone: At one end, the junction sequence differs from germline, possibly due to a read error. The chain has TRBV28 and TRBJ2-7, with 12 bases that match TRBD1. In germline, CDR1 is MDHEN, CDR2 SYDVKM. The length of the CDR3 is 15 residues. The chain's CDR3 is CSAGTGGGSSYEQYF. The CDR3, as DNA: TGCTCGGCCGGGACAGGGGGCGGAAGCTCCTACGAGCAGTACTTC.

This clone was seen once. The chain recombines TRBV4-1 with TRBJ1-6; TRBD1 might be the D (5 bases). Germline-derived CDR1 and CDR2 are MGHRA and YSYEKL. The CDR3 is made up of 19 amino acids. Between the trimmed V and J ends, which lost 2 bases and 6 bases, there was a span of 23 bases. CDR3 nucleotides: TGCGCCAGCAGCCAACCGAGGAGGGGAGCAACACCAGTTAATTCACCCCTCCACTTT. It translates to CASSQPRRGATPVNSPLHF.

This sequence joins TRBV5-1 and TRBJ2-7; D may be TRBD2 (7 bases). The V end was cut by 0 bases, the J end by 4 bases, with 17 bases between. Germline CDR1 is SGHRS and CDR2 is YFSETQ. This CDR3 comprises 16 residues. The CDR3 nucleotides read TGCGCCAGCAGCTTGGCCGGAGCGGGACAAGGGTACGAGCAGTACTTC. This encodes CASSLAGAGQGYEQYF.

As DNA, the CDR3 is TGTGCCAGCAGCCAAGCGCGGGTAGGGAGGACAGATACGCAGTATTTT. This translates into CASSQARVGRTDTQYF. The chain combines TRBV3-1 (or the pseudogene TRBV3-2) with TRBJ2-3, with TRBD2 as a possible D gene (6 bases). The CDR3 consists of 16 residues. Deletions cut 1 base from V and 3 bases from J, with 14 bases between. Germline V CDR1 and CDR2: LGHDT, YNNKEL (reference sequence).

The chain joins TRBV11-3 to TRBJ2-2; D is unclear. The CDR3 spans 15 residues. Germline CDR1 reads SGHNT; CDR2 reads YENEEA. Trimming removed 0 bases at V and 6 bases at J, with 11 bases between. The CDR3 is CASSLDGSGPGELFF. Here the CDR3 DNA reads TGTGCCAGCAGCTTAGATGGATCAGGTCCCGGGGAGCTGTTTTTT.

The rearrangement links TRBV6-4 to TRBJ1-1; D is undetermined. Trimming left V 6 bases short and J 0 bases short, with 11 bases between. In germline, CDR1 is MRHNA, CDR2 SNTAGT. The length of the CDR3 is 14 residues. The CDR3 loop is CASRLDGLNTEAFF. DNA for the CDR3: TGTGCCAGCAGACTAGACGGATTGAACACTGAAGCTTTCTTT.

The chain links TRBV4-1 to TRBJ1-1; no reliable D call. The germline V gene encodes CDR1 MGHRA and CDR2 YSYEKL. V lost 1 base and J 1 base, leaving 13 bases between the germline ends. The CDR3 is 16 residues long. As DNA, the CDR3 is TGCGCCAGCAGCCAAGGTTTGGAGGGCTGGAACACTGAAGCTTTCTTT. Protein: CASSQGLEGWNTEAFF.

This sequence joins TRBV29-1 and TRBJ1-2; the match to TRBD1 covers 7 bases. Germline V gene sequence: CDR1 SQVTM, CDR2 ANQGSEA. This CDR3 comprises 14 residues. J gave up 5 bases and V 1 base, and 7 bases lay outside the gene matches. CDR3 DNA: TGCAGCGTTGAAGGCCCGGGACAGTCTTATGGCTACACCTTC. Translated, it gives CSVEGPGQSYGYTF.

This clone was counted a single time. V gene TRBV7-2 combines with J gene TRBJ1-1; the D is unclear. Trimming shortened V by 2 bases and J by 1 base, and 8 bases separated the two germline ends. CDR1 is SGHTA and CDR2 is FQGNSA in the germline V gene. This CDR3 comprises 14 residues. This CDR3 reads CASSLNNGNTEAFF. The CDR3 nucleotides read TGTGCCAGCAGCTTAAATAACGGGAACACTGAAGCTTTCTTT.

This chain's CDR3 is CASSFGLSNQPQHF. The DNA for the CDR3 is TGTGCCAGCAGCTTCGGTCTTAGCAATCAGCCCCAGCATTTT. J is TRBJ1-5 and V is TRBV11-2; D gene uncertain. V was pared by 3 bases and J by 0 bases, with 6 bases between. Germline CDR1 SGHAT, CDR2 FQNNGV. The CDR3 has 14 residues. Looking up the rest from reference TRBV11-2 and TRBJ1-5 gives the full variable domain: EAGVAQSPRYKIIEKRQSVAFWCNPISGHATLYWYQQILGQGPKLLIQFQNNGVVDDSQLPKDRFSAERLKGVDSTLKIQPAKLEDSAVYLCASSFGLSNQPQHFGDGTRLSIL.

V gene TRBV18 combines with J gene TRBJ2-1; 14 bases are a match to TRBD2. J was trimmed by 1 base and V by 6 bases; bases with no gene match: 2. Germline assignment: CDR1 KGHSH and CDR2 LQKENI. CDR3 size: 16 residues. The CDR3 bases are TGTGCCAGCTCGACTAGCGGGGGGGCGTCCTACAATGAGCAGTTCTTC. Encoded protein: CASSTSGGASYNEQFF.

This clone was recorded only once. This chain uses TRBV6-1 with TRBJ2-5, with 15 bases that match TRBD2. Germline CDR1 and CDR2: MNHNS and SASEGT. The CDR3 contains 15 residues. The ends lost 3 bases at V and 5 bases at J; junction bases unmatched: 1. CDR3 region: CASSEGTSGRETQYF. The CDR3 DNA reads TGTGCCAGCAGTGAGGGGACTAGCGGGAGGGAGACCCAGTACTTC.

This chain uses TRBV7-2 with TRBJ2-3, with D hard to call. CDR1 and CDR2 (germline): SGHTA, FQGNSA. V gave up 1 base and J gave up 3 bases, with 8 bases separating them. There are 14 residues in the CDR3. CDR3 loop: CASSLGTTTDTQYF. The CDR3 region has the DNA TGTGCCAGCAGCTTAGGCACTACTACAGATACGCAGTATTTT. Full variable domain (missing parts from reference TRBV7-2 and TRBJ2-3): GAGVSQSPSNKVTEKGKDVELRCDPISGHTALYWYRQSLGQGLEFLIYFQGNSAPDKSGLPSDRFSAERTGGSVSTLTIQRTQQEDSAVYLCASSLGTTTDTQYFGPGTRLTVL.

J is TRBJ2-5 and V is TRBV6-2 or TRBV6-3, with 10 bases identical to TRBD2. This CDR3 contains 16 residues. Looked up from germline, CDR1 is MNHEY and CDR2 is SVGEGT. V lost 4 bases to trimming and J lost 2 bases; unmatched junction nucleotides: 7. CDR3 nucleotides: TGTGCCAGCAGTTTCGAGCGGGGGGGGACACAAGAGACCCAGTACTTC. Translation: CASSFERGGTQETQYF.

This clone was recorded only once. The chain employs TRBV5-4 and TRBJ2-7, with 9 positions matching TRBD1. The CDR3 covers 17 residues. With V trimmed by 5 bases and J by 0 bases, 12 bases remained unmatched. From germline, CDR1 is SGHNT and CDR2 YYREEE (reference sequence). CDR3: CASRTGGGGDYSYEQYF. The CDR3 nucleotides read TGTGCCAGCAGAACAGGGGGCGGCGGGGACTACTCCTACGAGCAGTACTTC.

V usage is TRBV7-2 and J usage is TRBJ2-1, with 10 bases fitting TRBD2. V shed 7 bases, J shed 8 bases, and the junction held 14 bases outside the gene matches. The germline gives CDR1 SGHTA, CDR2 FQGNSA. The length of the CDR3 is 16 residues. The CDR3, as DNA: TGTGCCAGCACAAACATTGCGGCTAGCGGGAGCCATGAGCAGTTCTTC. Its translation: CASTNIAASGSHEQFF.

Comment on this clone: The junction does not match germline at one end; this may be a read error. This chain links TRBV7-9 with TRBJ2-1, with 8 bases identical to TRBD1. The germline gives CDR1 SEHNR, CDR2 FQNEAQ (reference sequence). The CDR3 is 15 amino acids. CDR3 sequence reads: CASSLGQGKYNEQFF. For the CDR3, the DNA is TGTGCCAGCAGTTTAGGACAGGGAAAATACAATGAGCAGTTCTTC.